Judged by abundance, the clone carrying this T cell receptor (beta chain) is medium-sized. Its cognate antigen is unknown. The V end was cut by 6 bases, the J end by 4 bases, with 9 bases between. The CDR3 has 12 residues. CDR1 is MNHNS and CDR2 is SASEGT in the germline V gene. TCRdb used MiXCR to call clones anew from the PCR reads. The sample holds fewer than 25,000 clones; 15% to 20% are singletons and the top ten take over 9.5%. The data derive from a study of metastatic and nonmetastatic thyroid tumors. For the study at large: The study looked at repertoires side by side in blood and in tumor or nodule tissue from malignant and benign thyroid patients. Broader study findings: Versus benign nodules, malignant thyroid tumors reportedly had significantly higher TCR beta diversity, in blood and tumor.

Patients underwent thyroid surgery, and none had received any treatment before it. Material for sequencing was tumor tissue. The chain has TRBV6-1 and TRBJ1-2; the D is unclear. This clonotype originated in a female donor with papillary thyroid cancer or a benign thyroid nodule (not recorded which). Some clones in this sample may be carry-over from other donors' samples. CDR3 in amino acids: CASRAGFYGYTF. The DNA of the CDR3 is TGTGCCAGCAGGGCGGGGTTCTATGGCTACACCTTC.